This T cell receptor beta chain was captured by sequencing in a study of cytomegalovirus exposure and HLA in healthy donors. Overall study: In a previous analysis, 120 million or so unique TCR beta sequences were found from 170 million or so T cells. Overall study results and limits: A few chains linked to CMV were shown in vitro to be specific for CMV antigens. Most TCR sequences proved rare, with some public TCRs found in many donors.

CDR1 is SGHDT and CDR2 is YYEEEE in the germline V gene. CDR3 size: 14 residues. Details on this clone: Its specificity is unknown. One junction end disagrees with the germline gene, perhaps due to a read error. Other DNA variants within this sample encode the same CDR3.

Vbeta (60) and Jbeta (13) primers were used in the PCR. TCRdb's copy holds only in-frame clones and misses some; the assay was immunoSEQ multiplex PCR. The table lists about 210,000 clones, around 83% of them singletons, with more than 8.5% in the top ten. At collection, donors were nominally healthy, but unrecorded immune exposures were probable. Sequenced sample: PBMCs. This receptor was identified in a woman between 45 and 65 years old in good health and CMV-seropositive. The V call is TRBV5-6, the J call TRBJ2-7, with TRBD2 matching over 8 bases. CDR3 in amino acids: CASSLAGVPYEQYF. For the CDR3, the DNA is TGTGCCAGCAGCTTAGCGGGGGTACCCTACGAGCAATACTTC.